This is a list of T cell receptor beta chains from one sample in a study of read filtering for tumor transcriptome and immune sequencing. TCRdb processed the reads anew with MiXCR; each CDR3 protein has one entry. The sample lists some 19,000 distinct CDR3 sequences; around 20% were seen once. The sample comprised a population of CD138-negative cells sorted from bone marrow. These receptors all come from a donor aged 40 or over with multiple myeloma. Each CDR3 is given with its conserved first and last residue. Fields, in order: J gene, CDR3 length, V gene, CDR3 protein.

>TRBJ2-1|14|TRBV9
CASSVVSRGNEQFF
>TRBJ2-5|15|TRBV7-9
CASSHRGLAEETQYF
>TRBJ1-4|13|TRBV2
CASSTRSLEKLFF
>TRBJ2-3|15|TRBV14
CASSRSLSRTDTQYF
>TRBJ2-1|14|TRBV20-1
CSASRGSSYNEQFF
>TRBJ2-7|14|TRBV28
CASKPGTGVMEQYF
>TRBJ1-1|15|TRBV4-2
CASSQERQMNTEAFF
>TRBJ1-1|14|TRBV11-1
CASSSGQGNTEAFF
>TRBJ2-1|12|TRBV20-1
CSARVGPGEQFF
>TRBJ2-3|15|TRBV6-6
CASSYGGRVPDTQYF
>TRBJ1-1|12|TRBV28
CASSLNGGEAFF
>TRBJ2-7|14|TRBV6-2/TRBV6-3
CASRTPASSYEQYF
>TRBJ2-7|15|TRBV7-9
CASSSPAQGSYEQYF
>TRBJ2-1|19|TRBV19
CASSPGTSGPYSGYNEQFF
>TRBJ2-5|13|TRBV29-1
CSVEGPRQETQYF
>TRBJ2-6|16|TRBV28
CASSEDTRAGANVLTF
>TRBJ2-1|10|TRBV20-1
CSAESNEQFF
>TRBJ1-5|14|TRBV28
CASSFGGEGQPQHF
>TRBJ2-6|16|TRBV14
CASSPWGDSGANVLTF
>TRBJ2-5|15|TRBV29-1
CSVGAGTGAQETQYF
>TRBJ2-3|15|TRBV7-2
CASSVSRVYTDAQYF
>TRBJ1-5|14|TRBV7-2
CASSQQNSNQPQHF
>TRBJ2-5|14|TRBV29-1
CSVKTSRGLETQYF
>TRBJ1-1|15|TRBV19
CASSIRPGPHTEAFF
>TRBJ1-1|14|TRBV29-1
CSVPGGRTNTEAFF
>TRBJ1-5|16|TRBV28
CASSRTAFFSNQPQHF
>TRBJ2-7|13|TRBV7-9
CASSLLRGDEQYF
>TRBJ2-5|14|TRBV7-9
CASSPRDRWETQYF
>TRBJ2-7|12|TRBV20-1
CSALRDIYEQYF
>TRBJ2-7|12|TRBV28
CASGSGTYEQYF
>TRBJ2-1|12|TRBV29-1
CSVVWTNNEQFF
>TRBJ2-1|14|TRBV19
CASSQRTSYNEQFF
>TRBJ2-4|15|TRBV29-1
CSVEDRQDGKNIQYF